This T cell receptor (beta chain) was sequenced in a study of blood T cells in healthy people across ages. As regards this clonotype: What it binds is not known. A junction end diverges from the germline sequence, so it may reflect a read error.

General observations from the study: Higher diversity, along with more naive CD4+ cells, distinguished long-lived donors from aged donors.

Donor samples were obtained from healthy Caucasian individuals from Russia, aged about 6 to 100. PCR was performed a second time for about 7 to 11 cycles using a sample-barcoded 5' primer and a J-beta primer mix. TCRdb processed the 5' RACE reads anew with MiXCR; each CDR3 protein has one entry. The sample has roughly 2 million distinct CDR3 sequences; around 50% are singletons. The germline V gene encodes CDR1 LGHDT and CDR2 YNNKEL (reference sequence). CDR3 length equals 14 residues. The sequenced material came from blood. The chain links TRBV3-1 to TRBJ1-5; no definite D call. This clonotype was obtained from a woman aged 35 to 49 in good health. CDR3: CAGSQDWPAGPQHF. CDR3 DNA sequence: TGTGCCGGCAGCCAAGATTGGCCCGCTGGGCCCCAGCATTTT.